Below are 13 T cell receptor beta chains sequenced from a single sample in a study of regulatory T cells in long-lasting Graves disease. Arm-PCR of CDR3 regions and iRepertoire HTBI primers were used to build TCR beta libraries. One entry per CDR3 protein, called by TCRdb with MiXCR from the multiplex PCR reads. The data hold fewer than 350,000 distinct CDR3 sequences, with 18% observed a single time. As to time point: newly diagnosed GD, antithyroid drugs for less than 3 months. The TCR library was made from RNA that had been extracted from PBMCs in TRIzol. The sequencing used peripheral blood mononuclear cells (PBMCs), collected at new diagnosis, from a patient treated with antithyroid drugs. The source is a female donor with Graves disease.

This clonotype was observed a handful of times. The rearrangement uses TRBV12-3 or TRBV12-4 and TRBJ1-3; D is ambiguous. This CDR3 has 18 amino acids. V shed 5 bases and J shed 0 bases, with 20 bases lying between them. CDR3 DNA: TGTGCCAGCAGTCCGCGAAGACTGCGGAGCCTCTCTGGAAACACCATATATTTT. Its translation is CASSPRRLRSLSGNTIYF.

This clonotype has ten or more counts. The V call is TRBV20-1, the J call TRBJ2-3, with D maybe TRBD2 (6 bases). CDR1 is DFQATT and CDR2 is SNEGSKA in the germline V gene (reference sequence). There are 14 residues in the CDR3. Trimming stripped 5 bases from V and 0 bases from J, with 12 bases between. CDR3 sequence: CSAGGSASTDTQYF. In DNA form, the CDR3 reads TGCAGTGCTGGGGGGAGCGCTAGCACAGATACGCAGTATTTT.

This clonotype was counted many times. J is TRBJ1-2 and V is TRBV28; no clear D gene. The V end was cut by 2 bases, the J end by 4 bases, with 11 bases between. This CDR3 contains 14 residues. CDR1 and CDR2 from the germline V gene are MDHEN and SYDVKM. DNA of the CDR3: TGTGCCAGCAGTTTACAGACTGATGCCTATGGCTACACCTTC. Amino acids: CASSLQTDAYGYTF.

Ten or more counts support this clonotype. The CDR3 sequence: CASSFRGNEQFF. The CDR3 region has the DNA TGTGCCAGCAGTTTTAGGGGCAATGAGCAGTTCTTC. The rearrangement uses TRBV12-3 or TRBV12-4 and TRBJ2-1; weak D call: TRBD1 (5 bases). The CDR3 is 12 amino acids. Trimming shortened V by 3 bases and J by 6 bases, and 6 bases separated the two germline ends.

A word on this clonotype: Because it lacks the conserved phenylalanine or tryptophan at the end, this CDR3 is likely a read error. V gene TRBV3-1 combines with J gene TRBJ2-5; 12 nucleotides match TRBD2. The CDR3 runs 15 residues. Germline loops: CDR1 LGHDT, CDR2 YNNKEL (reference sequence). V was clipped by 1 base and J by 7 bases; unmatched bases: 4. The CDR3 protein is CASSQGLAGAMTQYV. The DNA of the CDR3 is TGTGCCAGCAGCCAAGGACTAGCGGGAGCGATGACCCAGTACGTC.

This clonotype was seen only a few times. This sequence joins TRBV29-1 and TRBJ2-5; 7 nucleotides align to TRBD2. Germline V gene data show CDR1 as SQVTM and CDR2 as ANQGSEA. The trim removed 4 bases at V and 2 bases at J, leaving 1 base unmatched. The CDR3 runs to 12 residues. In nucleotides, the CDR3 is TGCAGCGTTGGGGGGGGGCAAGAGACCCAGTACTTC. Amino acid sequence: CSVGGGQETQYF.

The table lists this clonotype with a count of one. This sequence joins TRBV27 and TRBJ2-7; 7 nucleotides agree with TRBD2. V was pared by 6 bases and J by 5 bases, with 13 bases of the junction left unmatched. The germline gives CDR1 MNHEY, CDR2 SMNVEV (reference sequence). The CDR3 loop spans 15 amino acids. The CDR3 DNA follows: TGTGCCAGCAGACCCTTCGCGGGAGTCATACACGAGCAGTACTTC. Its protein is CASRPFAGVIHEQYF.

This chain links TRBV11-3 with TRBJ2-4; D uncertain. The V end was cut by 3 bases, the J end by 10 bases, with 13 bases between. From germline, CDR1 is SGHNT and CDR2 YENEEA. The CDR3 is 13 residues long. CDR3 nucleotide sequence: TGTGCCAGCAGCTTGGCCGGTTGGGTGATTCAGTACTTC. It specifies CASSLAGWVIQYF.

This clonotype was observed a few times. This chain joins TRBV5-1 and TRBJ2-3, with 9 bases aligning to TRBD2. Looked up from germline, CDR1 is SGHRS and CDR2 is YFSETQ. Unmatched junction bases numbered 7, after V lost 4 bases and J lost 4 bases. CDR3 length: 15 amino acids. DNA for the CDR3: TGCGCCAGCAGCCCGCGGGAGGGGGGCCCAGATACGCAGTATTTT. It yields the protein CASSPREGGPDTQYF.

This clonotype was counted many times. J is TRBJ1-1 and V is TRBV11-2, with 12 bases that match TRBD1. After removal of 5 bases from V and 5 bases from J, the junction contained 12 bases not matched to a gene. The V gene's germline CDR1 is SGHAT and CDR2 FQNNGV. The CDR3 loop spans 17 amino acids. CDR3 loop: CASSRLGQGASNTEAFF. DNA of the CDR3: TGTGCCAGCAGCCGCCTGGGACAGGGGGCATCTAATACTGAAGCTTTCTTT.

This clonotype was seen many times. CDR3 protein: CSVVQQIYNEQFF. The CDR3 DNA reads as TGCAGCGTTGTCCAACAGATATACAATGAGCAGTTCTTC. The V gene is TRBV29-1, the J gene TRBJ2-1; D gene uncertain. Trimming stripped 4 bases from V and 4 bases from J, with 11 bases between. The CDR3 totals 13 residues. Germline V gene sequence: CDR1 SQVTM, CDR2 ANQGSEA.

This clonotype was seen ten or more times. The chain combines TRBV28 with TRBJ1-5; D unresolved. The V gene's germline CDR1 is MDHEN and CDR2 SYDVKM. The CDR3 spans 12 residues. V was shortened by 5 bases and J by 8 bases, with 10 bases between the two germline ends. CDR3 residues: CASSPPSEPQHF. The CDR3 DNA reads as TGTGCCAGCAGTCCCCCCTCTGAGCCCCAGCATTTT. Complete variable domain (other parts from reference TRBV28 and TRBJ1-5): DVKVTQSSRYLVKRTGEKVFLECVQDMDHENMFWYRQDPGLGLRLIYFSYDVKMKEKGDIPEGYSVSREKKERFSLILESASTNQTSMYLCASSPPSEPQHFGDGTRLSIL.

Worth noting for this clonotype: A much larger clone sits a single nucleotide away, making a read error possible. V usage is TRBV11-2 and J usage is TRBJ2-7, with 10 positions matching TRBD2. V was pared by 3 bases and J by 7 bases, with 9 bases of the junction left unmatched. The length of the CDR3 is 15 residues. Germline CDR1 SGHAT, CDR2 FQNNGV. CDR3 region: CASSFQASGSNEQYF. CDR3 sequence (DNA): TGTGCCAGCAGCTTTCAGGCTAGCGGGAGCAATGAGCAGTACTTC. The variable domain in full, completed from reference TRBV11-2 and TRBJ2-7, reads EAGVAQSPRYKIIEKRQSVAFWCNPISGHATLYWYQQILGQGPKLLIQFQNNGVVDDSQLPKDRFSAERLKGVDSTLKIQPAKLEDSAVYLCASSFQASGSNEQYFGPGTRLTVT.